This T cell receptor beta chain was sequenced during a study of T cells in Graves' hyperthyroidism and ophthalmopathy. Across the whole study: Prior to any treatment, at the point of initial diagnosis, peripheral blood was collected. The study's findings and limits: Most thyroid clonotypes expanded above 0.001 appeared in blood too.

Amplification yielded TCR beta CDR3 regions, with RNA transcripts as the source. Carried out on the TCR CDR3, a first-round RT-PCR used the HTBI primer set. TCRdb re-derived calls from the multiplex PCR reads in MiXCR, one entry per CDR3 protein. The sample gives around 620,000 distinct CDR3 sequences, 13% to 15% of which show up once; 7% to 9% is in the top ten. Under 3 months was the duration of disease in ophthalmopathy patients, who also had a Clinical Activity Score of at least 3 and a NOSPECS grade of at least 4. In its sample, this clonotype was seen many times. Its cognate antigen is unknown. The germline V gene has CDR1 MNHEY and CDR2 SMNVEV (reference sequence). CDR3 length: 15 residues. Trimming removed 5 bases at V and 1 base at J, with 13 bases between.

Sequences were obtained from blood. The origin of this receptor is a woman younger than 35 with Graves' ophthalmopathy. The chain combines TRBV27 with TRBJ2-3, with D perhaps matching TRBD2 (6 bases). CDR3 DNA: TGTGCCAGCAGTCCCAGGGCTAGCGGCACAGATACGCAGTATTTT. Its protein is CASSPRASGTDTQYF.